The present TCR beta chain was sequenced within a study of human T cells and chemical hapten exposure. Time point described: pre-sensitization, week 0. Treatment of the sample: therapeutic diphenylcyclopropenone sensitization with weekly scalp DPC. Via MiXCR, TCRdb re-called the RACE reads, giving one row per CDR3 protein. The table records 180,000 or so distinct CDR3 sequences, roughly 30% of them present only once. The CDR3 extends over 15 amino acids. Germline loops: CDR1 MNHEY, CDR2 SVGAGI. Trimming removed 1 base from V and 4 bases from J, with 13 bases in between. Here the sequenced sample was whole blood, taken in connection with sensitization to the hapten diphenylcyclopropenone (DPC). The TCR comes from a woman aged 25 to 39 with alopecia areata. Some clones in this sample may be carry-over from other donors' samples. V and J are TRBV6-5 and TRBJ1-1, with D possibly being TRBD1 (5 bases). CDR3 sequence: CASSYFRVPGTEAFF. The CDR3 region has the DNA TGTGCCAGCAGTTACTTCAGGGTCCCGGGCACTGAAGCTTTCTTT.